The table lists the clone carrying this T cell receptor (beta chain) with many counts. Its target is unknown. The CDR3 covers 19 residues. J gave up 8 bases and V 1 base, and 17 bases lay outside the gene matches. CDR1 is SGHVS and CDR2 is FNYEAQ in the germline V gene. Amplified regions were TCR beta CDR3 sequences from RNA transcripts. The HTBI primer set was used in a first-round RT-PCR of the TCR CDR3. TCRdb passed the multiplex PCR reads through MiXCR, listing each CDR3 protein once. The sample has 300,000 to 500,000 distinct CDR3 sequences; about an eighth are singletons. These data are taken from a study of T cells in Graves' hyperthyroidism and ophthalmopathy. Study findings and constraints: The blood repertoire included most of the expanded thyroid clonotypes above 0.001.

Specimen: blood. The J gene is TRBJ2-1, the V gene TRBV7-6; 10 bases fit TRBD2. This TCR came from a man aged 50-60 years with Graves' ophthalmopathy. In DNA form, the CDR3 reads TGTGCCAGCAGCTTAGACACCGGGAGCGGGAGGGCCCGGGGGGATGAGCAGTTCTTC. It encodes CASSLDTGSGRARGDEQFF.